This T cell receptor beta chain stems from a study of blood T cell repertoires in COVID-19. Details on this clone: At the DNA level, this CDR3 is encoded by other sequences in the same sample as well.

Per the study methods: For nucleated cells, counts were estimated from reference gene primer amplification. The method was immunoSEQ multiplex PCR; TCRdb's version includes in-frame clones alone and lacks a portion of them. The V and J calls and clone size come from that table; D and trimming were worked out from the DNA. The sample contains approximately 170,000 clones, approximately 86% of which appear only once. Trimming removed 5 bases from V and 3 bases from J; junction bases left unmatched: 2. This CDR3 has 13 residues. Germline V gene data show CDR1 as SGHTA and CDR2 as FQGNSA. Sequenced: peripheral blood. The genes are TRBV7-2 and TRBJ1-1, with 8 bases that match TRBD1. The TCR sequence derives from a man aged 80 or over with COVID-19, enrolled during active disease. This CDR3 is CASSGQGYTEAFF. DNA for the CDR3: TGTGCCAGCAGCGGACAGGGATACACTGAAGCTTTCTTT.